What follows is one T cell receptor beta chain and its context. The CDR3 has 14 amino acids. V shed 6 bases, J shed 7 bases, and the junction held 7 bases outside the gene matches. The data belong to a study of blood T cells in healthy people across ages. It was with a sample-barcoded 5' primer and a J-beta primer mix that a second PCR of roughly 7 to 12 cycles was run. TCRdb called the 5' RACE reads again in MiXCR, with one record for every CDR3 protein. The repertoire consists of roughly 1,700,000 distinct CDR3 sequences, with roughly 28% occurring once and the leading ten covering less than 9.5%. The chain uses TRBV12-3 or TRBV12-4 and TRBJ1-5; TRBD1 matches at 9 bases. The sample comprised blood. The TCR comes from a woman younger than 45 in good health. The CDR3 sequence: CASSPTGGKQPQHF. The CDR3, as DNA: TGTGCCAGCAGCCCGACAGGGGGAAAGCAGCCCCAGCATTTT.